Listed below are T cell receptor beta chains from one sample, sequenced in a study of T cell responses to AZD1222 COVID-19 vaccine. The method was immunoSEQ multiplex PCR; TCRdb's version includes in-frame clones alone and lacks a portion of them. Of 90,000 to 150,000 clones listed, around nine tenths are singletons. The material sequenced was peripheral blood, taken on day 0 of AZD1222 vaccination. The receptors here all came from an adult in good health. The CDR3 runs from the conserved cysteine through the conserved F or W. Each record gives: D gene, clone size, CDR3 length, J gene, V gene, CDR3 protein, CDR3 DNA. A D gene is named only where the DNA matches it firmly. Where a row states a size, it is once, few, many or the class of an expanded clone; other rows omit it.

>TRBD1|NA|15|TRBJ1-1|TRBV5-1
CASSLGDRANTEAFF
TGCGCCAGCAGCTTGGGGGACAGGGCCAACACTGAAGCTTTCTTT
>TRBD2|once|16|TRBJ2-7|TRBV27
CASSLWTAGGAYEQYF
TGTGCCAGCAGTTTATGGACAGCGGGAGGCGCCTACGAGCAGTACTTC
>NA|NA|18|TRBJ2-7|TRBV11-2
CASSSPRLAVIGSYEQYF
TGTGCCAGCAGCTCCCCAAGGTTGGCGGTAATAGGATCCTACGAGCAGTACTTC
>NA|NA|15|TRBJ1-5|TRBV27
CASSPRTVPNQPQHF
TGTGCCAGCAGTCCCCGGACAGTCCCCAATCAGCCCCAGCATTTT
>NA|NA|15|TRBJ1-5|TRBV7-6
CASSRGTDSNQPQHF
TGTGCCAGCAGCCGAGGGACGGATAGCAATCAGCCCCAGCATTTT
>TRBD1|once|14|TRBJ2-1|TRBV5-1
CASSPQGQENEQFF
TGCGCCAGCAGCCCACAGGGACAGGAAAATGAGCAGTTCTTC
>NA|few|13|TRBJ1-2|TRBV6-5
CASSYLRRYGYTF
TGTGCCAGCAGTTACTTACGACGGTATGGCTACACCTTC
>NA|NA|13|TRBJ2-7|TRBV7-3
CASSFRFPYEQYF
TGTGCCAGCAGCTTTCGGTTCCCCTACGAGCAGTACTTC
>TRBD1|NA|15|TRBJ1-1|TRBV4-1
CASDSRGTGNTEAFF
TGCGCCAGCGACTCTCGTGGGACAGGGAACACTGAAGCTTTCTTT
>TRBD1|NA|14|TRBJ2-5|TRBV18
CASSPDRGGETQYF
TGTGCCAGCTCACCCGACAGGGGAGGAGAGACCCAGTACTTC
>NA|NA|14|TRBJ2-3|TRBV19
CASSISLTTDTQYF
TGTGCCAGTAGTATCAGCCTAACCACAGATACGCAGTATTTT
>NA|NA|19|TRBJ2-3|TRBV24-1
CATSDIPGGHRGSTDTQYF
TGTGCCACCAGTGATATACCTGGGGGACACCGGGGAAGCACAGATACGCAGTATTTT
>TRBD1|once|15|TRBJ2-7|TRBV3-1/TRBV3-2
CASSPQIGQGYEQYF
TGTGCCAGCAGCCCGCAGATTGGACAGGGCTACGAGCAGTACTTC
>NA|NA|15|TRBJ1-2|TRBV6-1
CASSEVRRGNYGYTF
TGTGCCAGCAGTGAAGTGAGACGTGGTAACTATGGCTACACCTTC
>TRBD1|NA|12|TRBJ2-1|TRBV3-1/TRBV3-2
CASSRTGLEQFF
TGTGCCAGCAGCAGGACAGGCCTTGAGCAGTTCTTC
>TRBD1|NA|15|TRBJ2-1|TRBV6-5
CASSSAGQGFIEQFF
TGTGCCAGCAGTTCCGCGGGACAGGGGTTTATTGAGCAGTTCTTC
>NA|NA|11|TRBJ1-1|TRBV7-9
CASSLGTEAFF
TGTGCCAGCAGCTTAGGGACTGAAGCTTTCTTT
>NA|once|14|TRBJ1-2|TRBV6-1
CASSEGTRGYGYTF
TGTGCCAGCAGTGAAGGGACAAGGGGCTATGGCTACACCTTC
>TRBD2|NA|18|TRBJ2-5|TRBV24-1
CATSGLPTGLASRETQYF
TGTGCCACCAGTGGACTCCCAACGGGACTAGCGTCTCGGGAGACCCAGTACTTC
>NA|NA|15|TRBJ2-1|TRBV6-5
CASIPGVAVYNEQFF
TGTGCCAGCATCCCCGGGGTAGCGGTATACAATGAGCAGTTCTTC
>NA|NA|13|TRBJ1-5|TRBV10-3
CAIRLTDNQPQHF
TGTGCCATCAGGTTGACAGATAATCAGCCCCAGCATTTT
>TRBD2|NA|16|TRBJ2-2|TRBV5-5
CASSVIGTSETGELFF
TGTGCCAGCAGCGTCATCGGGACTAGCGAGACCGGGGAGCTGTTTTTT
>TRBD2|NA|19|TRBJ2-1|TRBV7-9
CASSLWGLAAYSSYNEQFF
TGTGCCAGCAGCTTATGGGGACTAGCGGCGTATAGCTCCTACAATGAGCAGTTCTTC
>TRBD2|NA|15|TRBJ2-1|TRBV3-1/TRBV3-2
CASTRLAGTYNEQFF
TGTGCCAGCACTCGCCTAGCGGGTACTTACAATGAGCAGTTCTTC
>TRBD2|once|16|TRBJ2-5|TRBV4-2
CASSQDGGRTKETQYF
TGTGCCAGCAGCCAAGATGGCGGGAGGACCAAAGAGACCCAGTACTTC
>NA|NA|17|TRBJ2-4|TRBV19
CASSIGSRNLAKNIQYF
TGTGCCAGTAGTATAGGATCACGGAACCTAGCCAAAAACATTCAGTACTTC
>NA|once|15|TRBJ2-1|TRBV9
CASSVGAIRWSEQFF
TGTGCCAGCAGCGTAGGAGCAATACGGTGGAGTGAGCAGTTCTTC
>NA|few|16|TRBJ1-1|TRBV2
CASSEGPMTGNTEAFF
TGTGCCAGCAGTGAAGGCCCTATGACAGGGAACACTGAAGCTTTCTTT
>TRBD2|NA|15|TRBJ2-7|TRBV10-3
CAISESTGLSYEQYF
TGTGCCATCAGTGAGTCAACGGGACTATCCTACGAGCAGTACTTC
>NA|NA|16|TRBJ2-5|TRBV18
CASSPGGHREGETQYF
TGTGCCAGCTCACCTGGGGGACACAGGGAGGGAGAGACCCAGTACTTC
>TRBD1|NA|13|TRBJ1-2|TRBV18
CASSPDRGYGYTF
TGTGCCAGCTCACCAGACAGGGGATATGGCTACACCTTC
>TRBD1|NA|15|TRBJ2-3|TRBV5-1
CASSLGGARPDTQYF
TGCGCCAGCAGCTTAGGGGGCGCTAGGCCAGATACGCAGTATTTT
>TRBD1|NA|17|TRBJ2-7|TRBV10-3
CATQHLGPGQPRLEQYF
TGTGCCACCCAACACCTAGGACCGGGACAGCCCCGTTTAGAGCAGTACTTC
>NA|NA|12|TRBJ1-1|TRBV30
CAWSVAVTEAFF
TGTGCCTGGAGTGTAGCCGTCACTGAAGCTTTCTTT
>NA|NA|14|TRBJ2-2|TRBV5-1
CASSRGQNTGELFF
TGCGCCAGCAGCCGGGGACAGAACACCGGGGAGCTGTTTTTT
>TRBD2|NA|14|TRBJ2-7|TRBV28
CASSKAGGAYEQYF
TGTGCCAGCAGTAAGGCGGGAGGGGCCTACGAGCAGTACTTC
>TRBD2|NA|18|TRBJ2-5|TRBV7-9
CASSLPGLAGESSETQYF
TGTGCCAGCAGCTTACCGGGACTAGCGGGAGAAAGCTCAGAGACCCAGTACTTC
>NA|NA|17|TRBJ1-5|TRBV4-2
CASSPTGPWGSNQPQHF
TGTGCCAGCAGCCCGACAGGTCCCTGGGGAAGCAATCAGCCCCAGCATTTT
>TRBD1|once|15|TRBJ2-7|TRBV7-8
CASSLDRVRLGEQYF
TGTGCCAGCAGCCTGGACAGGGTACGTCTAGGCGAGCAGTACTTC
>NA|many|13|TRBJ1-5|TRBV9
CASSSSPGQPQHF
TGTGCCAGCAGCTCCAGCCCGGGCCAGCCCCAGCATTTT
>NA|NA|16|TRBJ1-1|TRBV5-1
CASSGLGDSSGTEAFF
TGCGCCAGCAGCGGATTAGGTGACAGCTCGGGGACTGAAGCTTTCTTT
>TRBD1|NA|12|TRBJ1-2|TRBV28
CASSTGGWGYTF
TGTGCCAGCAGTACAGGGGGTTGGGGCTACACCTTC
>NA|NA|15|TRBJ2-1|TRBV19
CASSMLTPVYNEQFF
TGTGCCAGTAGTATGTTGACACCAGTCTACAATGAGCAGTTCTTC
>TRBD1|few|14|TRBJ1-2|TRBV4-2
CASSQAGTGDGYTF
TGTGCCAGCAGCCAGGCAGGGACAGGGGATGGCTACACCTTC
>NA|NA|14|TRBJ2-7|TRBV19
CASSPGATVGEQYF
TGTGCCAGTAGTCCTGGGGCGACAGTCGGCGAGCAGTACTTC
>NA|NA|17|TRBJ2-3|TRBV7-2
CASSRLTQVSTTDTQYF
TGTGCCAGCAGCAGATTAACGCAGGTATCAACCACAGATACGCAGTATTTT
>NA|NA|12|TRBJ2-5|TRBV30
CAWSPTGETQYF
TGTGCCTGGAGCCCCACGGGGGAGACCCAGTACTTC
>NA|NA|13|TRBJ1-1|TRBV12-3/TRBV12-4
CASSFHGNTEAFF
TGTGCCAGCAGTTTCCACGGAAACACTGAAGCTTTCTTT
>TRBD1|NA|14|TRBJ1-2|TRBV3-1/TRBV3-2
CASSGDRSNYGYTF
TGTGCCAGCAGCGGGGACAGATCTAACTATGGCTACACCTTC
>NA|once|14|TRBJ1-3|TRBV5-4
CASSSGRSGNTIYF
TGTGCCAGCAGCTCAGGGCGCTCTGGAAACACCATATATTTT
>TRBD1|NA|15|TRBJ1-4|TRBV6-5
CASRSRTGVNEKLFF
TGTGCCAGCAGGTCAAGGACAGGGGTTAATGAAAAACTGTTTTTT
>TRBD1|NA|16|TRBJ2-6|TRBV11-2
CASSLVGGAGANVLTF
TGTGCCAGCAGCTTAGTAGGGGGCGCTGGGGCCAACGTCCTGACTTTC
>NA|NA|13|TRBJ1-2|TRBV2
CASRLATVYGYTF
TGTGCCAGCAGACTGGCCACCGTGTATGGCTACACCTTC
>NA|NA|12|TRBJ1-1|TRBV12-5
CASGRRNTEAFF
TGTGCTAGTGGTAGGAGGAACACTGAAGCTTTCTTT
>TRBD1|NA|15|TRBJ1-2|TRBV6-6
CASRGQGTNIGRYTF
TGTGCCAGCAGGGGACAGGGGACGAATATAGGACGCTACACCTTC
>NA|NA|15|TRBJ1-5|TRBV5-8
CASSLDGRADQPQHF
TGTGCCAGCAGCTTGGACGGGAGAGCTGATCAGCCCCAGCATTTT
>NA|NA|11|TRBJ2-7|TRBV3-1/TRBV3-2
CASSHHYEQYF
TGTGCCAGCAGCCACCACTACGAGCAGTACTTC
>NA|NA|16|TRBJ2-1|TRBV5-4
CASSWGSRSSYNEQFF
TGTGCCAGCAGCTGGGGTTCCAGGAGCTCCTACAATGAGCAGTTCTTC